The T cell receptor beta chain under discussion was sequenced for a study of blood T cell repertoires in COVID-19. As for the study in general: From the United States, Italy and Spain came samples of acute and convalescent COVID-19.

In the original analysis: Estimates of nucleated cell counts were drawn from the amplification of reference gene primers. Sequencing used immunoSEQ multiplex PCR; TCRdb keeps in-frame clones, though not all of them. D and trimming were read from the DNA, whereas the V and J calls and clone size are those reported in that table. The sample lists around 300,000 clones, roughly nine tenths occurring once. The participants were between roughly 18 and 90 years old and came from about two dozen US areas. The recovered donors of Cohort 3 showed two negative PCRs, clearance, or symptom resolution. The V end was cut by 6 bases, the J end by 2 bases, with 11 bases between. This CDR3 is 14 amino acids long. The germline V gene encodes CDR1 MGHRA and CDR2 YSYEKL.

Sequenced: PBMCs or T cells enriched from blood (not recorded which). This sequence was found in a woman between 25 and 40 years old who had recovered from COVID-19. The J gene is TRBJ1-5, the V gene TRBV4-1; D unresolved. The CDR3 DNA reads TGCGCCAGCAGTCAGGTCGGTGGCAATCAGCCCCAGCATTTT. Its translation is CASSQVGGNQPQHF.